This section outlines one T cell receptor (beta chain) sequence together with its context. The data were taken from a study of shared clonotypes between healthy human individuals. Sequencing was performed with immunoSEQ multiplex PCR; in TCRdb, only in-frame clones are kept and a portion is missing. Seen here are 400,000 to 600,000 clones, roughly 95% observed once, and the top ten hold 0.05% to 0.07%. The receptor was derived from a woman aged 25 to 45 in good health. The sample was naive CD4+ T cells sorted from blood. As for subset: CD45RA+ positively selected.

CDR3 coding DNA: TGTGCCAGCAGTTACACGACAGCCATGAACACTGAAGCTTTCTTT. It encodes CASSYTTAMNTEAFF. The chain carries TRBV28 and TRBJ1-1; maybe TRBD1 (5 bases). This CDR3 spans 15 amino acids. Germline V gives CDR1 MDHEN, CDR2 SYDVKM. Trimming pared 4 bases from V and 0 bases from J, leaving 12 bases between.